This TCR beta chain emerged from a study of blood T cell repertoires in COVID-19 (dated by TCRdb to about 2020). Turning to the overall study: The collaborator samples originated in the United States, Italy and Spain and spanned the acute and convalescent phases of COVID-19. The prospective study material was composed of cDNA or gDNA derived from T cells, B-cell-depleted T cells, or PBMCs. Subjects who had been exposed to COVID-19, were actively infected with it, or had recovered from it provided the deeply sampled blood TCRbeta repertoires that made up the dataset. The repertoires were released in a freely available public database meant as a resource for research on the immune response to SARS-CoV-2. The samples were drawn from two sources: the first 160 participants of the ongoing ImmuneRACE study, and 1,254 subjects contributed by 6 global collaborators. Nearly every sample came with metadata listing a de-identified subject ID, COVID-19 status, age in years and sex. HLA class I and class II types, where available, came from metadata supplied by the sample provider rather than from assay-based typing. Here is what the overall study found, with its caveats: How much clinical and demographic metadata was included differed by source and by participant, and the metadata was provided uncurated.

The germline V gene specifies LGHNT as CDR1 and FRNRAP as CDR2. The CDR3 has 13 amino acids, counting the end cysteine and phenylalanine. Only the CDR3 portion is preserved as DNA: 39 bases, with reading frame beginning at the first base. Trimming at the junction amounts to 8 bases on V and 3 bases on J, and the germline ends lie 13 bases apart. Regarding this clone: Its antigen is still unknown. No much larger clonotype is one base removed from it; base qualities were not supplied.

TCRbeta CDR3 regions were amplified from genomic DNA by means of the immunoSEQ Assay, a bias-controlled multiplex PCR. The published analysis was carried out like this. Within the assay, amplification of reference gene primers was used to estimate how many nucleated cells each sample contained. Sequence reads were collapsed and filtered to measure the absolute abundance of every unique TCRbeta CDR3 rearrangement. For each sample, productive Simpson clonality was calculated as the square root of Simpson's diversity index over productive rearrangements. The immuneACCESS repertoire file appears here via TCRdb, limited to in-frame rearrangements. These files lack a portion of the clones; in checked studies, under half of the deficit traces to unresolved V genes, and the cause of the others is not known. The D gene and trimming were derived from the DNA, and the V and J assignments and clone size from that table. Within this sample are 200,000 to 250,000 clones, with about 83% of them counted one time only. 4.8% of the sample is in the top ten clones.

In the prospective study, participants were roughly 18 to 95 years old, resided in 24 geographic areas of the United States, and were enrolled through a virtual design. To assign participants to cohorts, the prospective study relied on clinical history that participants themselves reported in a screening survey and a study questionnaire. Exposed participants were defined as having been in contact with someone with a PCR-confirmed or clinician-diagnosed COVID-19 case within 2 weeks of study entry. Each participant in the prospective study had whole blood, serum and a nasopharyngeal or oropharyngeal swab collected by mobile phlebotomists. Over an approximately 2-month period, participants in the prospective study had the option of providing additional blood draws and questionnaires. Prospective study blood samples were shipped either frozen or at room temperature before DNA extraction.

The specimen sequenced was PBMCs or T cells enriched from blood (not recorded which). The clonotype was recovered from a woman aged 45-65 years who had been exposed to COVID-19. The chain couples TRBV12-5 to TRBJ1-2, with the D gene uncertain. The DNA is as follows: TGTGCTAGTAAGGTATCCGGAGACTATGGCTACACCTTC. This yields the protein CASKVSGDYGYTF.